What follows are 20 T cell receptor beta chains derived from one specimen sequenced in a study of tissue T cells after allogeneic stem cell transplantation. Measured with immunoSEQ multiplex PCR; TCRdb has only the in-frame clones, and not every one. The table shows about 1,300 clones, with 65% to 85% occurring only once. Sequences were derived from spleen tissue, sampled at autopsy. These receptor sequences come from a male patient at least 60 years old with steroid-refractory graft-versus-host disease after an allogeneic stem cell transplant. Some T cells may trace back to the graft donor.

The chain uses TRBV4-3 and TRBJ2-1, with a weak D call TRBD1 (6 bases). Trimming removed 0 bases from V and 4 bases from J, with 13 bases in between. The CDR3 has 16 residues. Looked up from germline, CDR1 is LGHNA and CDR2 is YSLEER. The CDR3: CASSQDWTALYNEQFF. CDR3 DNA sequence: TGCGCCAGCAGCCAAGACTGGACAGCGTTATACAATGAGCAGTTCTTC.

The V and J genes are TRBV19 and TRBJ1-2, with 8 bases matching TRBD1. Trimming took 6 bases from V and 10 from J; bases not matched to a gene: 13. The germline V gene has CDR1 LNHDA and CDR2 SQIVND (reference sequence). The CDR3 spans 14 residues. The CDR3 nucleotides are TGTGCCAGTAGGCGGGGACAGGATAATCAAATCTACACCTTC. Translation gives CASRRGQDNQIYTF.

The chain is built from TRBV7-2 and TRBJ2-2; 10 nucleotides agree with TRBD1. CDR1 is SGHTA, CDR2 FQGNSA, per germline. This CDR3 has 15 residues. The ends lost 5 bases at V and 6 bases at J; junction bases unmatched: 6. CDR3 residues: CASSAGTGVSGELFF. The DNA of the CDR3 is TGTGCCAGCAGCGCCGGGACAGGGGTCTCCGGGGAGCTGTTTTTT.

The chain has TRBV2 and TRBJ2-1; 9 bases agree with TRBD2. Germline assignment: CDR1 SNHLY and CDR2 FYNNEI. This CDR3 contains 17 residues. The V and J ends lost 6 bases and 5 bases, in that order; junction bases with no gene match: 14. Here the CDR3 DNA reads TGTGCCAGCAGAAAACGGAGGTGGACTAGCGAAAACAATGAGCAGTTCTTC. Residues: CASRKRRWTSENNEQFF.

Concerning this clone: A read error may produce the germline difference seen at one junction end. This rearrangement joins TRBV4-2 to TRBJ2-5; perhaps TRBD2 as D (7 bases). Germline V lookup: CDR1 LGHNA, CDR2 YNFKEQ. This CDR3 contains 14 residues. The CDR3, as DNA: TGTGCCGGCAGCCAAGTTGGGGGGGCGGAGACCCAGTACTTC. This translates into CAGSQVGGAETQYF.

The chain couples TRBV6-2 or TRBV6-3 to TRBJ1-5; D call uncertain. Germline assignment: CDR1 MNHEY and CDR2 SVGEGT. The CDR3 is made up of 14 amino acids. Trimming pared 3 bases from V and 3 bases from J, leaving 9 bases between. The CDR3 sequence is CASSYTWSNQPQHF. The CDR3, as DNA: TGTGCCAGCAGTTATACGTGGTCCAATCAGCCCCAGCATTTT.

By frequency in the sample, this clone is large. The same CDR3 also results from other DNA sequences found in this sample. The chain is built from TRBV5-6 and TRBJ2-5, with 9 nucleotides matching TRBD2. The CDR3 spans 15 residues. The junction had 11 bases not matched to a gene; V was cut back by 7 bases and J by 4 bases. CDR1 is SGHDT and CDR2 is YYEEEE in the germline V gene. The CDR3, as DNA: TGTGCCAGCCGCGGGGGGGCCGGGGGGGGAGAGACCCAGTACTTC. It yields the protein CASRGGAGGGETQYF.

The chain combines TRBV6-2 or TRBV6-3 with TRBJ2-1, with 7 bases that match TRBD2. The germline V gene encodes CDR1 MNHEY and CDR2 SVGEGT. The CDR3 extends over 13 amino acids. The ends lost 6 bases at V and 6 bases at J; junction bases unmatched: 5. Written as DNA, the CDR3 is TGTGCCAGCAGCTTCCGCGGGGGCAATGAGCAGTTCTTC. It yields the protein CASSFRGGNEQFF.

This clone was seen a few times. For the CDR3, the DNA is TGTGCCAGCAGTTACTCGAAGAAAACCATATATTTT. Encoded protein: CASSYSKKTIYF. The chain has TRBV6-6 and TRBJ1-3; D ambiguous. V lost 0 bases to trimming and J lost 10 bases, with 7 bases between them. Germline CDR1 MNHNY, CDR2 SVGAGI (reference sequence). The CDR3 covers 12 residues.

The rearrangement joins TRBV11-2 to TRBJ1-2; D is undetermined. V lost 2 bases, J lost 1 base, and 14 bases lay in between. CDR3 length equals 16 residues. Looked up from germline, CDR1 is SGHAT and CDR2 is FQNNGV. CDR3: CASSLSDALLNYGYTF. The DNA for the CDR3 is TGTGCCAGCAGCTTAAGTGATGCGTTACTTAACTATGGCTACACCTTC. Variable domain in full (rest from reference TRBV11-2 and TRBJ1-2): EAGVAQSPRYKIIEKRQSVAFWCNPISGHATLYWYQQILGQGPKLLIQFQNNGVVDDSQLPKDRFSAERLKGVDSTLKIQPAKLEDSAVYLCASSLSDALLNYGYTFGSGTRLTVV.

This clone was seen a handful of times. The chain carries TRBV6-1 and TRBJ2-7; D possibly uses TRBD1 or TRBD2 (6 bases each). CDR1 and CDR2 (germline): MNHNS, SASEGT. This CDR3 has 14 residues. V lost 0 bases to trimming and J lost 4 bases, with 10 bases between them. The CDR3 region is CASSEAGGEYEQYF. As DNA, the CDR3 is TGTGCCAGCAGTGAAGCGGGGGGCGAATACGAGCAGTACTTC.

The rearrangement uses TRBV6-5 and TRBJ2-3; no clear D. The CDR3 contains 12 residues. Germline CDR1 and CDR2: MNHEY and SVGAGI. V lost 6 bases and J lost 6, with 10 bases in between. For the CDR3, the DNA is TGTGCCAGCAGAGCCGGCCGGGATACGCAGTATTTT. This codes for CASRAGRDTQYF.

This clone has just a few counts. The chain is built from TRBV2 and TRBJ1-1; D may be TRBD1 (5 bases). The length of the CDR3 is 12 residues. CDR1 SNHLY and CDR2 FYNNEI come from the germline V gene. V was pared by 3 bases and J by 6 bases, with 8 bases between. This CDR3 is CASSEWGAEAFF. DNA of the CDR3: TGTGCCAGCAGTGAGTGGGGCGCTGAAGCTTTCTTT.

This clone is labeled large. The CDR3 nucleotides are TGTGCCAGCAGCTTGGGACGTTTACGGTCGGGCTACACCTTC. Translating it yields CASSLGRLRSGYTF. V gene TRBV5-8 combines with J gene TRBJ1-2; D unclear. The CDR3 is 14 amino acids. Germline CDR1 is SGHTS and CDR2 is YDEGEE. V gave up 0 bases and J gave up 8 bases, with 14 bases separating them.

This chain connects TRBV7-9 to TRBJ2-7, with D perhaps being TRBD1 or TRBD2 (5 bases each). The CDR3 runs to 16 residues. Trimming pared 4 bases from V and 4 bases from J, leaving 20 bases between. Germline CDR1 and CDR2: SEHNR and FQNEAQ (reference sequence). In DNA form, the CDR3 reads TGTGCCAGCAGCTCTGAGGGGAGCCAGGCCTCTTACGAGCAGTACTTC. Its translation is CASSSEGSQASYEQYF. The full variable domain, with the rest looked up from reference TRBV7-9 and TRBJ2-7, is DTGVSQNPRHKITKRGQNVTFRCDPISEHNRLYWYRQTLGQGPEFLTYFQNEAQLEKSRLLSDRFSAERPKGSFSTLEIQRTEQGDSAMYLCASSSEGSQASYEQYFGPGTRLTVT.

In regard to this clone: A far larger clone is just one base off, so this is likely a read error. Within the sample, other DNA sequences also encode this same CDR3. The chain couples TRBV5-6 to TRBJ2-5, with TRBD2 matching 8 bases. Germline V lookup: CDR1 SGHDT, CDR2 YYEEEE. The length of the CDR3 is 15 residues. Unmatched junction bases numbered 6, after V lost 0 bases and J lost 5 bases. The CDR3: CASSLGAGGGETQYF. Here the CDR3 DNA reads TGTGCCAGCAGCTTGGGGGCCGGGGGGGGCGAGACCCAGTACTTC. Variable domain in full (rest from reference TRBV5-6 and TRBJ2-5): DAGVTQSPTHLIKTRGQQVTLRCSPKSGHDTVSWYQQALGQGPQFIFQYYEEEERQRGNFPDRFSGHQFPNYSSELNVNALLLGDSALYLCASSLGAGGGETQYFGPGTRLLVL.

This clone was observed once. This chain joins TRBV6-1 and TRBJ2-3, with D unclear. In germline, CDR1 is MNHNS, CDR2 SASEGT. The CDR3 covers 14 residues. V was pared by 3 bases and J by 2 bases, with 9 bases between. The CDR3 region has the DNA TGTGCCAGCAGTGAGATGTCCTTCACAGATACGCAGTATTTT. Translation: CASSEMSFTDTQYF.

This sequence joins TRBV4-3 and TRBJ1-1; weak D call: TRBD1 (6 bases). The CDR3 extends over 18 amino acids. Germline lookup yields CDR1 LGHNA and CDR2 YSLEER. The V and J ends lost 1 base and 0 bases respectively, with 18 bases between them. CDR3 sequence: CASSQGLEGGPMNTEAFF. In nucleotides, the CDR3 is TGCGCCAGCAGCCAAGGTCTTGAGGGGGGCCCTATGAACACTGAAGCTTTCTTT.

The rearrangement links TRBV5-5 to TRBJ1-1, with D perhaps matching TRBD1 (6 bases). Deletions cut 4 bases from V and 5 bases from J, with 18 bases between. Germline loops: CDR1 SGHKS, CDR2 YYEKEE (reference sequence). This CDR3 region has 15 residues. The CDR3, as DNA: TGTGCCAGCAGCGACGGGGGCTCGTTGTATACTGAAGCTTTCTTT. Encoded protein: CASSDGGSLYTEAFF.

Worth noting for this clone: At one end the junction does not follow the germline gene, possibly because of a read error. CDR3 sequence reads: CTSSQSDNEQFF. In nucleotides, the CDR3 is TGTACCAGCAGCCAGTCGGACAATGAGCAGTTCTTC. V is TRBV4-2 and J is TRBJ2-1; D uncertain. Germline CDR1 LGHNA, CDR2 YNFKEQ. The CDR3 runs 12 residues.